Below, one T cell receptor (beta chain) is given with its context. CDR1 and CDR2 from the germline V gene are SGHTA and FQGNSA. V was clipped by 2 bases and J by 5 bases, with 16 bases between them. The CDR3 consists of 15 residues. Assay used: immunoSEQ multiplex PCR; TCRdb lists only in-frame clones, some missing. Counted here are hundreds of thousands of clones, roughly 87% occurring once; the ten biggest clones make up 10% to 15%. This record comes from a study of blood T cell repertoires in COVID-19. Study-level information: There were acute and convalescent COVID-19 samples, and they came from the United States, Italy and Spain. T cells, B-cell-depleted T cells, or PBMCs supplied cDNA or gDNA.

Sequencing input: peripheral blood. V and J are TRBV7-2 and TRBJ2-7; TRBD1 might be the D (5 bases). The receptor was isolated from a woman aged 18 to 35 who had recovered from COVID-19. The CDR3 region is CASSLFWGRTNEQYF. The CDR3 region has the DNA TGTGCCAGCAGCTTATTTTGGGGCAGGACGAACGAGCAGTACTTC.